The TCR beta chain under discussion was sequenced for a study of CD8 T cells in Susac syndrome. The V and J ends lost 3 bases and 7 bases respectively, with 3 bases between them. The germline V gene encodes CDR1 SNHLY and CDR2 FYNNEI. There are 10 residues in the CDR3. Random-hexamer reverse transcription was applied to roughly 0.5 to 1 ug RNA. TCRdb itself ran the immunoSEQ multiplex PCR reads through MiXCR, one entry per CDR3 protein. The repertoire holds 95,000 to 150,000 distinct CDR3 sequences, with roughly 94% as singletons. The chain is built from TRBV2 and TRBJ1-1; D uncertain. Sequencing was done on a sample of CD8+ T cells from PBMCs. This receptor was obtained from a human donor with Susac syndrome. Written as DNA, the CDR3 is TGTGCCAGCAGTGACGGTGAAGCTTTCTTT. Translation: CASSDGEAFF. The full variable domain, completed using reference TRBV2 and TRBJ1-1, is EPEVTQTPSHQVTQMGQEVILRCVPISNHLYFYWYRQILGQKVEFLVSFYNNEISEKSEIFDDQFSVERPDGSNFTLKIRSTKLEDSAMYFCASSDGEAFFGQGTRLTVV.